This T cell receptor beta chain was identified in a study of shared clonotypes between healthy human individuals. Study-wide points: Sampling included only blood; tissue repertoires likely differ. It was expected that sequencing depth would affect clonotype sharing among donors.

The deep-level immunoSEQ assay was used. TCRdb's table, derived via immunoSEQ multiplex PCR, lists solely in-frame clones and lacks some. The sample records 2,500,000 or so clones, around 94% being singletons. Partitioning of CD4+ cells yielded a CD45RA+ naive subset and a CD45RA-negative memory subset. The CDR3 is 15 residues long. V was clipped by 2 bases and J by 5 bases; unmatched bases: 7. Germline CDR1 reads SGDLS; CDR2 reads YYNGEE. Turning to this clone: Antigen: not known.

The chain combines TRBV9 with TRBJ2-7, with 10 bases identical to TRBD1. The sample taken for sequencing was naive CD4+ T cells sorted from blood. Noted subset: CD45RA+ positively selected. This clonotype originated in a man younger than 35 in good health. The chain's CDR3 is CASSVTGTGVNEQYF. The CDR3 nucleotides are TGTGCCAGCAGCGTCACCGGGACAGGGGTCAACGAGCAGTACTTC.